This paragraph covers one T cell receptor beta chain sequence. The data originate from a study of blood T cell repertoires in COVID-19. On the study more broadly: The United States, Italy and Spain provided the acute and convalescent COVID-19 samples. T cells, B-cell-depleted T cells, or PBMCs supplied cDNA or gDNA.

In the original processing: Amplification with reference gene primers provided the estimates of nucleated cell counts. Profiled with immunoSEQ multiplex PCR; TCRdb holds only in-frame clones, not every one. D and trimming were read from the DNA, whereas the V and J calls and clone size are those reported in that table. Of about 110,000 clones listed, around 81% were seen once; the top ten hold 30% to 45%. Looked up from germline, CDR1 is MNHEY and CDR2 is SMNVEV (reference sequence). This CDR3 has 16 amino acids. Trimming took 5 bases from V and 2 from J; bases not matched to a gene: 7. This sequence joins TRBV27 and TRBJ2-1, with 9 bases identical to TRBD1. Sequencing was done on a sample of peripheral blood. The clonotype originates from a man aged 80 or over with acute or convalescent COVID-19. The CDR3 coding sequence is TGTGCCAGCAGTCCCTTGGACAGGGGAGCCTACAATGAGCAGTTCTTC. Amino acid sequence: CASSPLDRGAYNEQFF.